This T cell receptor beta chain was captured by sequencing in a study of early T cells in non-severe SARS-CoV-2 infection. Trimming removed 5 bases from V and 7 bases from J, with 22 bases in between. Germline lookup yields CDR1 SGHTA and CDR2 FQGNSA. CDR3 size: 16 residues. Each single cDNA molecule received a unique molecular identifier. TCRdb reprocessed the 5' RACE reads with MiXCR, giving one entry per CDR3 protein. The sample lists some 80,000 distinct CDR3 sequences, approximately 12% occurring once. The sample holds a few counts of this clonotype. The source of this sequence is an adult who was a healthcare worker with PCR-confirmed SARS-CoV-2 infection or an uninfected control (not recorded which). The donor label of this sample is uncertain. The chain has TRBV7-2 and TRBJ2-3; either TRBD1 or TRBD2 may supply D (5 bases each). The input for sequencing was whole blood, taken at baseline. The DNA for the CDR3 is TGTGCCAGCAGCCCCCCCGGGACCCGCCCCGGATATACGCAGTATTTT. Translating it yields CASSPPGTRPGYTQYF.